These 6 T cell receptor beta chains were sequenced from one sample in a study of regulatory T cells in long-lasting Graves disease. The time point: persistent/refractory GD, antithyroid drugs over 5 years with positive TRAb. The TCR library was made from RNA extracted from PBMCs. CDR3-region Arm-PCR and iRepertoire HTBI primers produced the TCR beta libraries. TCRdb re-analysed the multiplex PCR reads in MiXCR, keeping a single row per CDR3 protein. The sample has roughly 490,000 distinct CDR3 sequences, about 20% seen once. Source: peripheral blood mononuclear cells (PBMCs), taken when the disease was refractory, from a patient treated with antithyroid drugs. These receptors were collected from a female donor with Graves disease.

In its sample, this clonotype was seen many times. One junction end does not reproduce the germline sequence, and a read error may be involved. The rearrangement joins TRBV7-9 to TRBJ2-5; tentatively, D is TRBD1 (6 bases). CDR1 and CDR2 from the germline V gene are SEHNR and FQNEAQ (reference sequence). CDR3 size: 11 residues. The CDR3 region has the DNA TGTGCCAGCAGCTTAAGACAGGAGGTCAGCTTC. Its protein product is CASSLRQEVSF.

This clonotype was detected ten times or more. The chain uses TRBV2 and TRBJ2-2; D not certain. With 8 bases removed from V and 6 bases from J, the gap between germline ends came to 4 bases. Germline values: CDR1 SNHLY, CDR2 FYNNEI. The CDR3 has 10 amino acids. CDR3 DNA: TGTGCCAGCGGGGCCGGGGAGCTGTTTTTT. It yields the protein CASGAGELFF.

Ten or more counts support this clonotype. V and J are TRBV28 and TRBJ1-1, with D possibly matching TRBD1 (5 bases). This CDR3 has 16 residues. In germline, CDR1 is MDHEN, CDR2 SYDVKM. V was clipped by 6 bases and J by 4 bases, with 21 bases between them. CDR3 sequence reads: CASSWGEGRFGTEAFF. CDR3 DNA: TGTGCCAGCAGCTGGGGGGAGGGGCGCTTCGGCACTGAAGCTTTCTTT.

A few counts support this clonotype. This chain connects TRBV7-9 to TRBJ2-7; D may be TRBD2 (6 bases). CDR3 size: 14 residues. In germline, CDR1 is SEHNR, CDR2 FQNEAQ (reference sequence). V was trimmed by 3 bases and J by 1 base, leaving 10 bases between them. CDR3 coding DNA: TGTGCCAGCAGCTTCCGCGGGGAGTCCTACGAGCAGTACTTC. Amino acid sequence: CASSFRGESYEQYF.

The genes are TRBV7-2 and TRBJ1-4, with no clear D. V lost 5 bases to trimming and J lost 7 bases, with 17 bases between them. In germline, CDR1 is SGHTA, CDR2 FQGNSA. The CDR3 totals 15 residues. The CDR3 DNA sequence: TGTGCCAGCAGCGCCCTAAGGGTCCCCTTTGAAAAACTGTTTTTT. Amino acid sequence: CASSALRVPFEKLFF. Complete variable domain (other parts from reference TRBV7-2 and TRBJ1-4): GAGVSQSPSNKVTEKGKDVELRCDPISGHTALYWYRQSLGQGLEFLIYFQGNSAPDKSGLPSDRFSAERTGGSVSTLTIQRTQQEDSAVYLCASSALRVPFEKLFFGSGTQLSVL.

Details on this clonotype: Since a much larger clone is just one base distant, this may be a read error. V gene TRBV7-2 combines with J gene TRBJ2-7; 7 bases map to TRBD1. With 4 bases clipped from V and 2 bases from J, the junction kept 8 bases outside the gene matches. CDR3 length: 15 amino acids. Germline-derived CDR1 and CDR2 are SGHTA and FQGNSA. CDR3 DNA: TGTGCCAGCAGCTCCGTTGGGACAGTCCCCTACGAGCAGTACTTC. It specifies CASSSVGTVPYEQYF.